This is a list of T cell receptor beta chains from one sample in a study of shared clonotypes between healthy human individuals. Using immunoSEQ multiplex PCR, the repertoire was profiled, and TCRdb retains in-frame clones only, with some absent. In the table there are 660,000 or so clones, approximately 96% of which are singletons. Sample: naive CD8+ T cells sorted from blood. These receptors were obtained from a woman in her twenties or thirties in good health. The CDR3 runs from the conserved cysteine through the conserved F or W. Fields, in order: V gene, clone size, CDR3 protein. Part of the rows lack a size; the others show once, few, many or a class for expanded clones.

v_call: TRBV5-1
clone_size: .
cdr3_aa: CASSLGQGWEQYF

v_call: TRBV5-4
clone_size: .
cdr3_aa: CASSLSMNYGYTF

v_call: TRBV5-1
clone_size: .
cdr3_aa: CASSLGRGQANTEAFF

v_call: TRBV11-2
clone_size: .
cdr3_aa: CASSLESVEQFF

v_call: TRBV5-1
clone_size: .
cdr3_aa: CASSLQGTLSYEQYF

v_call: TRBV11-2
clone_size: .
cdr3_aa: CASSLEGQSSYEQYF

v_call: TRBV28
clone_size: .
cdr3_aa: CASSIQATGGDFYVNKNIQYF

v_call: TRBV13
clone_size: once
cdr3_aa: CASSYTRGTQYF

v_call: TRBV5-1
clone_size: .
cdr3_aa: CASSNPTPGRGSAGYTF

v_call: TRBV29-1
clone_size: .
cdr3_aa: CSVEFVLGFPDNGYTF

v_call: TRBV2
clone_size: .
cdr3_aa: CASSESRTGANYGYTF

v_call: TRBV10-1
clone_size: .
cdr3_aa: CASSLTDNEQFF

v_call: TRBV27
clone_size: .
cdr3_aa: CASKAGTSYNEQFF

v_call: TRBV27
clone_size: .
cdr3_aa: CASSLTGGWTEAFF

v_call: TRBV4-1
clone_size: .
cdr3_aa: CASSLSGTGANTGELFF

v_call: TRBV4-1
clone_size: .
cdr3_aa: CASSQVHRLNTEAFF

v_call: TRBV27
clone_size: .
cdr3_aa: CASPRTSGSNEQFF

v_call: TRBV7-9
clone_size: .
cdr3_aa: CASRSPGTLNTEAFF

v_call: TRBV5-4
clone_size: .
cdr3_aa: CASSLAGYYNEQFF

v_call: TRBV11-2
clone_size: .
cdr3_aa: CASSLGGNTIYF

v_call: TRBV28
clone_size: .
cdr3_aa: CASSPGNTEAFF

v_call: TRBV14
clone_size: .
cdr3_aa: CASSVGGTLSDEQFF

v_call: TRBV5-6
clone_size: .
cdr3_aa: CASTIQGLVYEQYF

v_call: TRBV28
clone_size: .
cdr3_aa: CASSLSTGTPNEKLFF

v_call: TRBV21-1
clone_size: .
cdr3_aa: CASSKSLAKNIQYF

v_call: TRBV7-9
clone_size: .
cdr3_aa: CASSLEVYNEQFF

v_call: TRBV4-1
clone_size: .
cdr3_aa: CASSPGLAGGNGETQYF

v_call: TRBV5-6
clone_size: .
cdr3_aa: CASSPGPTYEQYF

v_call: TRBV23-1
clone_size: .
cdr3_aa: CASSRWAPGTASGKSSYNEQFF

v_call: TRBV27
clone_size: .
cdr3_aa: CASSSGAGSYNEQFF

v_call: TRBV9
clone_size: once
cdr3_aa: CASSVGKSSYNEQFF

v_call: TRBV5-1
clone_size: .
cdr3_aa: CASSLARGNTDTQYF

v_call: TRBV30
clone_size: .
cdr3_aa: CAWSVAGEAYEQYF

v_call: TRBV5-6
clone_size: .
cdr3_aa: CASSLGQGNYGYTF

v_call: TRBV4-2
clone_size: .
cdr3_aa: CASSSVGGDYGYTF

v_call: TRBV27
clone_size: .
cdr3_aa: CASSLGSHSYEQYF

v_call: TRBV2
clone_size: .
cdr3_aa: CASSELGGNNEQFF

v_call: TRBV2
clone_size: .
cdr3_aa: CASSPRDRGYEQYF

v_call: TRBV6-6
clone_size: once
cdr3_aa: CASSIKGRRNQPQHF

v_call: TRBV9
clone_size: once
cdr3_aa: CASSVLAGAYTDTQYF

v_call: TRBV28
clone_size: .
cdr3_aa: CASSPRAALQANVLTF

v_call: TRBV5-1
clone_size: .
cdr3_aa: CASSSSGGYEQYF

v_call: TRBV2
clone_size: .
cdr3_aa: CASSDRSLAGGSYEQYF

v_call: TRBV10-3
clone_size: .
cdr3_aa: CAISTSLYSYEQYF

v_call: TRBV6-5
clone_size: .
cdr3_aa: CASSYSGGRDYGYTF

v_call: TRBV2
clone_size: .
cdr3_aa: CAGGGRGGYEQYF

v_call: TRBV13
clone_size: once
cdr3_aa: CASSIGLSSYNEQFF